The entry below describes one T cell receptor beta chain. V lost 0 bases and J lost 4; bases outside the gene matches: 4. CDR3 length: 17 amino acids. In germline, CDR1 is SGHRS, CDR2 YFSETQ. The data belong to a study of blood T cell repertoires in COVID-19. Study-wide context: Samples representing acute and convalescent COVID-19 were sourced from the United States, Italy and Spain. Sources were T cells, B-cell-depleted T cells, or PBMCs; the material itself was cDNA or gDNA.

Authors' processing steps: The assay estimated nucleated cells by amplifying reference gene primers. The assay was immunoSEQ multiplex PCR, and TCRdb's table has in-frame clones only and misses some. That table supplies the V and J calls and clone size; D and trimming were determined from the DNA. The top ten clones hold approximately 28% of a sample with 60,000 to 70,000 clones, roughly 68% of them seen once. The sample taken for sequencing was peripheral blood. V and J are TRBV5-1 and TRBJ2-2, with 12 nucleotides matching TRBD2. This sequence was found in a woman aged 80 or older with acute or convalescent COVID-19. CDR3 protein: CASSLELAGGVTGELFF. CDR3 coding DNA: TGCGCCAGCAGCTTGGAGCTAGCGGGAGGGGTCACCGGGGAGCTGTTTTTT. The whole variable domain, remainder taken from reference TRBV5-1 and TRBJ2-2, is KAGVTQTPRYLIKTRGQQVTLSCSPISGHRSVSWYQQTPGQGLQFLFEYFSETQRNKGNFPGRFSGRQFSNSRSEMNVSTLELGDSALYLCASSLELAGGVTGELFFGEGSRLTVL.